This is a list of T cell receptor beta chains from one sample in a study of siplizumab effects on memory and regulatory T cells. The method was immunoSEQ multiplex PCR; TCRdb's version includes in-frame clones alone and lacks a portion of them. The repertoire includes roughly 100,000 clones, roughly 91% of them detected once, and around 0.32% sits in the top ten. Input material: CD4+ T cells sorted from blood. The receptor source for this set is a human donor in good health. The CDR3 runs from the conserved cysteine through the conserved F or W. D genes are given only for firm matches. A row's size may be missing; if present it is once, few, many or a size class.

clone size	J gene	D gene	V gene	CDR3 DNA	CDR3 protein
-	TRBJ2-3	-	TRBV2	TGTGCCAGCAGTGAAGGGCCCGAGGTTGCAGATACGCAGTATTTT	CASSEGPEVADTQYF
-	TRBJ2-1	-	TRBV18	TGTGCCAGCTCACCACTTGAACCACGGTTAGATGAGCAGTTCTTC	CASSPLEPRLDEQFF
-	TRBJ1-1	-	TRBV6-5	TGTGCCAGCAGTCGATCAGGGCTGAACACTGAAGCTTTCTTT	CASSRSGLNTEAFF
-	TRBJ2-1	TRBD1	TRBV4-1	TGCGCCAGCAGTTCCTCGGGGACAGGGCTAATCAATGAGCAGTTCTTC	CASSSSGTGLINEQFF
-	TRBJ1-1	-	TRBV4-2	TGTGCCAGCAGCCAAGCAGTCATGAACACTGAAGCTTTCTTT	CASSQAVMNTEAFF
-	TRBJ2-2	-	TRBV9	TGTGCCAGCAGCGTAGCGGGGGCCCCCGGGGAGCTGTTTTTT	CASSVAGAPGELFF
-	TRBJ1-6	-	TRBV5-1	TGCGCCAGCAGCAGGGAGCCAAGCTCCTATAATTCACCCCTCCACTTT	CASSREPSSYNSPLHF
-	TRBJ1-1	-	TRBV7-9	TGTGCCAGCAGCTTAGATGGAGGGACCGTGAACCCTGAAGCTTTCTTT	CASSLDGGTVNPEAFF
-	TRBJ2-1	TRBD2	TRBV5-1	TGCGCCAGCAGCTTTACTAGCGGGAGGAGAGGAGAGCAGTTCTTC	CASSFTSGRRGEQFF
-	TRBJ2-5	TRBD1	TRBV6-5	TGTGCCAGCAGTTACCTTCTACAGGGGCAAGAGACCCAGTACTTC	CASSYLLQGQETQYF
-	TRBJ2-1	-	TRBV10-3	TGTGCCATGCGCGGGACTCCTCTAGATGAGCAGTTCTTC	CAMRGTPLDEQFF
-	TRBJ1-2	-	TRBV10-2	TGCGCCAGCAGTGAGACAGGGTACTATGGCTACACCTTC	CASSETGYYGYTF
-	TRBJ1-2	-	TRBV30	TGTGCCTTGACGGCCCCGAGGGGCTACACCTTC	CALTAPRGYTF
-	TRBJ2-7	TRBD1	TRBV28	TGTGCCAGCAGTTCCAGAAGGACAGGGACCTACGAGCAGTACTTC	CASSSRRTGTYEQYF
once	TRBJ1-1	-	TRBV11-3	TGTGCCAGCAGCCCCGACGGGGGTAGGTACACTGAAGCTTTCTTT	CASSPDGGRYTEAFF
-	TRBJ1-5	-	TRBV6-1	TGTGCCAGCAGTGAATTTGGGGCCATCAATCAGCCCCAGCATTTT	CASSEFGAINQPQHF
-	TRBJ2-7	TRBD1	TRBV10-1	TGCGCCAGCAGCAGGGGGCTCGAGCAGTACTTC	CASSRGLEQYF
-	TRBJ1-1	TRBD1	TRBV18	TGTGCCAGCTCACCTTCCGGACAGGGTATGAACACTGAAGCTTTCTTT	CASSPSGQGMNTEAFF
-	TRBJ2-1	TRBD2	TRBV11-2	TGTGCCAGCAGCTTAGATGGCCTAGCGGGGGAGGCCTACAATGAGCAGTTCTTC	CASSLDGLAGEAYNEQFF
-	TRBJ2-5	TRBD2	TRBV4-1	TGCGCCAGCAGGAGACTAGCGGGAGGGCCACTGGAGACCCAGTACTTC	CASRRLAGGPLETQYF
-	TRBJ1-1	-	TRBV4-1	TGCGCCAGCAGTCAACCTAATACTTGGATGAACACTGAAGCTTTCTTT	CASSQPNTWMNTEAFF
-	TRBJ2-7	TRBD2	TRBV5-4	TGTGCCAGCAGCGTAGCGGGAGGTACCTACGAGCAGTACTTC	CASSVAGGTYEQYF
-	TRBJ2-3	TRBD2	TRBV4-1	TGCGCCAGCAGCCCAAGACTAGCGGGAGGCCCACATACGCAGTATTTT	CASSPRLAGGPHTQYF
-	TRBJ2-1	-	TRBV6-1	TGTGCCAGCAGTCCCCAGGTGACAGGTTACAATGAGCAGTTCTTC	CASSPQVTGYNEQFF
-	TRBJ2-1	TRBD2	TRBV30	TGTGCCTGGTCTAGCGGGGGGAGCTCCTACAATGAGCAGTTCTTC	CAWSSGGSSYNEQFF
once	TRBJ2-5	-	TRBV7-2	TGTGCCAGCAGCTTAGGGACAGAAGAGACCCAGTACTTC	CASSLGTEETQYF
-	TRBJ2-5	-	TRBV15	TGTGCCACCAGCAGAGATAGGGAGACCCAGTACTTC	CATSRDRETQYF
-	TRBJ2-2	TRBD2	TRBV14	TGTGCCAGCAGCCCACTAGCGGGAGTTACCGGGGAGCTGTTTTTT	CASSPLAGVTGELFF
once	TRBJ2-7	-	TRBV19	TGTGCCAGTAGTCCCTGGTCGGCCGACGAGCAGTACTTC	CASSPWSADEQYF
-	TRBJ1-1	-	TRBV6-1	TGTGCCAGCACCCGGGATATCTGGGGGGCTTTCTTT	CASTRDIWGAFF
-	TRBJ1-2	-	TRBV7-9	TGTGCCAGCAGCTTTGTTGTGGACTATGGCTACACCTTC	CASSFVVDYGYTF
-	TRBJ1-5	-	TRBV6-6	TGTGCCAGCAGGATGGAGGCCGGGGGCTTTCAGCCCCAGCATTTT	CASRMEAGGFQPQHF
-	TRBJ1-2	-	TRBV7-2	TGTGCCAGCAGCGCCCGGACAGCACCAAGAGGTGGCTACACCTTC	CASSARTAPRGGYTF
-	TRBJ2-3	TRBD2	TRBV27	TGTGCCAGCAGACTAGCGGGTCAAGAGACAGATACGCAGTATTTT	CASRLAGQETDTQYF
once	TRBJ1-1	-	TRBV5-1	TGCGCCAGCGGACTACAGGACATGAACACTGAAGCTTTCTTT	CASGLQDMNTEAFF
-	TRBJ2-2	-	TRBV6-5	TGTGCCAGCAGTTACGGGGACACCAACCCCGGGGAGCTGTTTTTT	CASSYGDTNPGELFF
-	TRBJ1-6	TRBD1	TRBV30	TGTGCCTGGAGGGGGACAGAAAGCTCCTATAATTCACCCCTCCACTTT	CAWRGTESSYNSPLHF
once	TRBJ1-2	TRBD1	TRBV20-1	TGCAGTCAGGACAGGGGGCATGGCTACACCTTC	CSQDRGHGYTF
-	TRBJ1-4	-	TRBV7-6	TGTGCCAGCAGCCAGAGTTGGGCTAACAATGAAAAACTGTTTTTT	CASSQSWANNEKLFF
-	TRBJ1-2	-	TRBV6-6	TGTGCCAGCAGTAAACCAGACAGTAACTATGGCTACACCTTC	CASSKPDSNYGYTF
-	TRBJ2-1	-	TRBV7-9	TGTGCCAGCAGCCCCTCCGGGTATGAGCAGTTCTTC	CASSPSGYEQFF
-	TRBJ1-5	-	TRBV6-6	TGTGCCAGCGAAGGAACCTCAAATCAGCCCCAGCATTTT	CASEGTSNQPQHF
-	TRBJ2-5	-	TRBV7-9	TGTGCCAGCAGCCGGGACAACAAAGAGACCCAGTACTTC	CASSRDNKETQYF
-	TRBJ1-5	TRBD1	TRBV6-1	TGTGCCAGCAGTGAAAAGGGGGCGAGCAATCAGCCCCAGCATTTT	CASSEKGASNQPQHF
-	TRBJ2-2	-	TRBV5-1	TGCGCCAGCAGCTTGGACAGGGCGGACACCGGGGAGCTGTTTTTT	CASSLDRADTGELFF